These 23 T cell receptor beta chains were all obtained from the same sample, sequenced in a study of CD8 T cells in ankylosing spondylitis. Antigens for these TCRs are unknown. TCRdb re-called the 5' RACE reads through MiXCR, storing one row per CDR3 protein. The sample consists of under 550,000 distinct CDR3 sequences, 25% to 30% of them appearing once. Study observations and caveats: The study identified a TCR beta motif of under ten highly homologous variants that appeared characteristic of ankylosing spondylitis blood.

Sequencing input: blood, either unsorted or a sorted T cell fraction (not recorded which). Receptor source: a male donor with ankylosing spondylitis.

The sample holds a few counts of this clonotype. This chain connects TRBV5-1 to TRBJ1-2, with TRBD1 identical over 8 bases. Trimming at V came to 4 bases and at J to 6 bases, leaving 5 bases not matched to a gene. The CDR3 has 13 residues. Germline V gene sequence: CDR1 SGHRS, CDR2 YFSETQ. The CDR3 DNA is TGCGCCAGCAGCCGCCGGGACAGGAATGGCTACACCTTC. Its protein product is CASSRRDRNGYTF.

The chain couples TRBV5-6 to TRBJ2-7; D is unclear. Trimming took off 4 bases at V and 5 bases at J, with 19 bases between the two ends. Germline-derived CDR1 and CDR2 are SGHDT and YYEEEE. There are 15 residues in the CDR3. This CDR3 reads CASSLGPSPMDEQYV. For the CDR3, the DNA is TGTGCCAGCAGCCTCGGGCCCTCGCCTATGGACGAGCAGTACGTC.

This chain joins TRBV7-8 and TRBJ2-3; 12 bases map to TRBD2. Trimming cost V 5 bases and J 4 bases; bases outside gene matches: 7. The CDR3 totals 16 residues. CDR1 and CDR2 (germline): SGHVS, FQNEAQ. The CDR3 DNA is TGTGCCAGCAGCCTAATCCTAGCGGGGGGGGCAGATACGCAGTATTTT. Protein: CASSLILAGGADTQYF.

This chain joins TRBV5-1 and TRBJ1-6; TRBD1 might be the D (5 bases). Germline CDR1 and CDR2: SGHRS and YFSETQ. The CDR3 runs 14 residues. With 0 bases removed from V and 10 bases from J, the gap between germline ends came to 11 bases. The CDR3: CASSLAGWGSPLHF. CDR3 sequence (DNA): TGCGCCAGCAGCTTGGCCGGGTGGGGGTCACCCCTCCACTTT.

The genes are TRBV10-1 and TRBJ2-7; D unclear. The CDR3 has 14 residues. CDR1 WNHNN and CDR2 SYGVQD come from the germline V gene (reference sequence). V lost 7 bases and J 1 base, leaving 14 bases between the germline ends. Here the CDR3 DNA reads TGCGCCAGCAACCAACTGGGGTTGTCCTACGAGCAGTACTTC. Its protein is CASNQLGLSYEQYF.

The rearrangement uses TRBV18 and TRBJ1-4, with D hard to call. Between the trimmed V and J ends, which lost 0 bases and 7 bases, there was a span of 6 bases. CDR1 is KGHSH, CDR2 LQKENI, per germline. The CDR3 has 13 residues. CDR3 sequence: CASSPPTVEKLFF. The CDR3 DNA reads TGTGCCAGCTCACCACCGACGGTTGAAAAACTGTTTTTT.

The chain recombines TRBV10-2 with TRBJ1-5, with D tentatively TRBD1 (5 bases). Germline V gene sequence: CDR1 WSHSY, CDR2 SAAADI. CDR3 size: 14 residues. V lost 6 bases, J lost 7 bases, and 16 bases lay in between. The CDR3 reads CASSPSAGNQPQHF. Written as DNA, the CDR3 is TGCGCCAGCAGCCCGTCGGCAGGGAACCAGCCCCAGCATTTT.

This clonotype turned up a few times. Here the CDR3 reads CASSLRGRGTDTQYF. For the CDR3, the DNA is TGTGCCAGCAGTCTCAGGGGGAGAGGCACAGATACGCAGTATTTT. This chain links TRBV12-3 or TRBV12-4 with TRBJ2-3; 7 bases map to TRBD1. The CDR3 extends over 15 amino acids. V shed 5 bases and J 1 base; nucleotides not matched to a gene: 6.

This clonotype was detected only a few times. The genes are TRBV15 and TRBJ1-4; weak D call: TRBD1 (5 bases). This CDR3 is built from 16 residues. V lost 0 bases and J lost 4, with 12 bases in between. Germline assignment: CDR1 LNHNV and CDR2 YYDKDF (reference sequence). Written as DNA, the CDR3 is TGTGCCACCAGCAGAGATCGGGCAGGGAGTAATGAAAAACTGTTTTTT. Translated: CATSRDRAGSNEKLFF.

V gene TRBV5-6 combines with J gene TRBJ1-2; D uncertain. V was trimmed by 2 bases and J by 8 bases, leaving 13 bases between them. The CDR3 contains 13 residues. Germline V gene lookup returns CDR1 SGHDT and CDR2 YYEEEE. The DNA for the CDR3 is TGTGCCAGCAGCTTTGATATGGTTTTAGGCTACACCTTC. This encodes CASSFDMVLGYTF.

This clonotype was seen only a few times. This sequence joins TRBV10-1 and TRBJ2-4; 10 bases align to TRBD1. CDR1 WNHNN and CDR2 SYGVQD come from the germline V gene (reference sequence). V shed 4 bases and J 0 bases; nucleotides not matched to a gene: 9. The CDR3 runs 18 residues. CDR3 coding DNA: TGCGCCAGCAGTGTGTGGACAGGGGGAATCCTAGCCAAAAACATTCAGTACTTC. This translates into CASSVWTGGILAKNIQYF.

CDR3 amino acids: CASSDPTPIGVRHGYTF. The CDR3 DNA sequence: TGTGCCAGCAGTGACCCAACCCCAATCGGGGTCCGCCATGGCTACACCTTC. The gene calls are TRBV6-1 and TRBJ1-2; D ambiguous. The V gene lost 3 bases and the J gene lost 6 bases, with 23 bases spanning the gap. The CDR3 totals 17 residues. Germline loops: CDR1 MNHNS, CDR2 SASEGT.

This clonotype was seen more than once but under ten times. CDR3 nucleotides: TGCGCCAGCAGCTTGGCCGGCGGGGAAAACATTCAGTACTTC. Encoded protein: CASSLAGGENIQYF. The gene calls are TRBV5-1 and TRBJ2-4; tentative D call: TRBD2 (6 bases). V lost 0 bases to trimming and J lost 5 bases, with 9 bases between them. The germline V gene has CDR1 SGHRS and CDR2 YFSETQ. The CDR3 extends over 14 amino acids.

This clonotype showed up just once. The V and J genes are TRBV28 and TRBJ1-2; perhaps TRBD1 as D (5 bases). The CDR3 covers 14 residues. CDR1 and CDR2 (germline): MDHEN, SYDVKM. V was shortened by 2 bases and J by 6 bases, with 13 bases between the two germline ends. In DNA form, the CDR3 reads TGTGCCAGCAGTTTAATAGGGGCAACCCATGGCTACACCTTC. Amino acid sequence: CASSLIGATHGYTF.

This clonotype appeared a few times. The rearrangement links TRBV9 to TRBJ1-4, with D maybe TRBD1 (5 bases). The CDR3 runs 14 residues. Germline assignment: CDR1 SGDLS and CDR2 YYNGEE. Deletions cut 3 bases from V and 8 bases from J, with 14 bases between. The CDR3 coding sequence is TGTGCCAGCAGCGGGGGGATCTGGGAAGAAAAACTGTTTTTT. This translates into CASSGGIWEEKLFF.

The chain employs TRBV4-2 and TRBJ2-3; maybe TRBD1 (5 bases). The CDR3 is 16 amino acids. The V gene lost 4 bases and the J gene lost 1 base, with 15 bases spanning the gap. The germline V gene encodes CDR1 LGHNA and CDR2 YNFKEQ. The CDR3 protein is CASSPKGADGTDTQYF. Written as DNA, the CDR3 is TGTGCCAGCAGCCCGAAAGGGGCCGACGGCACAGATACGCAGTATTTT.

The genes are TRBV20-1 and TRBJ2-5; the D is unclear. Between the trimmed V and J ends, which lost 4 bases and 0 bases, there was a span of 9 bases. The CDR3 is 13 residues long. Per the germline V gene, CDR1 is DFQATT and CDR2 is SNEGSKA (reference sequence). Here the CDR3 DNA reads TGCAGTGCTACCTATCAGTACCAAGAGACCCAGTACTTC. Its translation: CSATYQYQETQYF.

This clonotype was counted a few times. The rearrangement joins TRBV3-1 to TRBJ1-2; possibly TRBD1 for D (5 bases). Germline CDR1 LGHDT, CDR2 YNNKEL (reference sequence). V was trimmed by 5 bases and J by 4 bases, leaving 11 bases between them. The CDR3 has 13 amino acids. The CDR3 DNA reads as TGTGCCAGCAGCTACGGGACCTTCTATGGCTACACCTTC. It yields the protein CASSYGTFYGYTF.

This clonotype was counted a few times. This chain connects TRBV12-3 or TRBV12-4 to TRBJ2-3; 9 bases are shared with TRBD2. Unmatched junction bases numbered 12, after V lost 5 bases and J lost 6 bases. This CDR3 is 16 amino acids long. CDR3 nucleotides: TGTGCCAGCAGTAATCGGGGCGGGAGGGCCAGTGATACGCAGTATTTT. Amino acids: CASSNRGGRASDTQYF.

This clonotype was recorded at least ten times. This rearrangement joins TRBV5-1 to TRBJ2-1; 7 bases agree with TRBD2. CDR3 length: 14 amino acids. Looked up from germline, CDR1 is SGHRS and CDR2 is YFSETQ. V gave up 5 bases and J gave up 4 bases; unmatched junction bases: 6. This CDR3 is CASSSGGAYNEQFF. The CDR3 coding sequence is TGCGCCAGCAGTTCGGGGGGAGCTTACAATGAGCAGTTCTTC.

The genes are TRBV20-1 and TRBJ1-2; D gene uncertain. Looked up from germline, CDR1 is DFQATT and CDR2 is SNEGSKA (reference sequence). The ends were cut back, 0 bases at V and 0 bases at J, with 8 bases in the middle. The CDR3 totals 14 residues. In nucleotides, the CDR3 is TGCAGTGCTAGAGATACAGCGACTAACTATGGCTACACCTTC. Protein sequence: CSARDTATNYGYTF.

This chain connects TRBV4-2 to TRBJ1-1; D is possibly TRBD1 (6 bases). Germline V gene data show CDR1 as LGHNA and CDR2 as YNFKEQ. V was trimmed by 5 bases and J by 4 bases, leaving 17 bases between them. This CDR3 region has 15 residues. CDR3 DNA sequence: TGTGCCAGCAGCAGAGACAGGCTGGAGGGCACTGAAGCTTTCTTT. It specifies CASSRDRLEGTEAFF.

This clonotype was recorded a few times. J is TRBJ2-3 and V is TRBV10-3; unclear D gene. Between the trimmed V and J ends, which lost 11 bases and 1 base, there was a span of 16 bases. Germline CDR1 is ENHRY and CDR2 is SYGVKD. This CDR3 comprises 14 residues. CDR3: CAVGEVLGTDTQYF. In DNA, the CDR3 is TGTGCCGTGGGCGAGGTCTTGGGCACAGATACGCAGTATTTT.